Sequencing of this T cell receptor beta chain was carried out in a study of cytomegalovirus exposure and HLA in healthy donors. PCR was performed using 60 Vbeta and 13 Jbeta primers. Source study methods: Per a later analysis, the number of unique TCR beta chains was about 78 million, of which 9 million to 14 million were shared. Here immunoSEQ multiplex PCR was the method, and the copy in TCRdb shows in-frame clones only, minus some. V and J calls and clone size are those listed in that table; D and trimming were worked out from the DNA. The data hold under 200,000 clones, with around 80% observed a single time. Points from the study as a whole: Across donors, presence/absence analyses took sequencing depth to be roughly uniform. A reported reduction in N-insertions relative to the approximately 640-donor mean was seen in an Asian-associated ancestry cluster in a later analysis. Highly shared sequence variants in one cluster were likely a sequencing artifact.

A note on this clone: Its antigen is as yet unknown.

The sequenced material came from PBMCs. The TCR comes from a young woman in good health and CMV-seropositive.

CDR3 coding DNA: TGTGCCAGCAGCTCACGCCGGGTCACTGAAGCTTTCTTT. Amino acid sequence: CASSSRRVTEAFF. The V and J genes are TRBV11-2 and TRBJ1-1; no clear D gene. Per the germline V gene, CDR1 is SGHAT and CDR2 is FQNNGV. This CDR3 region has 13 residues. Trimming took off 4 bases at V and 4 bases at J, with 10 bases between the two ends.